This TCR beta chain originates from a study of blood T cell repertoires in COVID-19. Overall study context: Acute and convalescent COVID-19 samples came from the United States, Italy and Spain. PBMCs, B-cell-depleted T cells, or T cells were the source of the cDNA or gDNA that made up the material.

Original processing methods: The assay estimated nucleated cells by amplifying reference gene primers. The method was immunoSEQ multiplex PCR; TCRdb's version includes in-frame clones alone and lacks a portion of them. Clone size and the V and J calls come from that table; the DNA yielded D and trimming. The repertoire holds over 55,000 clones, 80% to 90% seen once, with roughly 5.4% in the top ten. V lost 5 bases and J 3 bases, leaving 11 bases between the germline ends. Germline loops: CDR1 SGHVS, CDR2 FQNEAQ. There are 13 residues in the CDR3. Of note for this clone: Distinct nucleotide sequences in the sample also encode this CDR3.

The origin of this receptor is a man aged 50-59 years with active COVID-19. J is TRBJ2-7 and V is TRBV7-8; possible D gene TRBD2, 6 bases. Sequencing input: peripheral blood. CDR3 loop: CASSLGLSYEQYF. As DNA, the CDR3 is TGTGCCAGCAGCCTGGGACTGAGCTACGAGCAGTACTTC.